One T cell receptor beta chain is described in this entry. Its antigen is not known. This specimen comes from a study of T cell responses to AZD1222 COVID-19 vaccine. Overall study: Second-dose schedules of about 4 or about 12 weeks were combined. Points from the study as a whole: No day 14 peak samples; only post-peak repertoires were characterized. CD4 TCRs linked to vaccination spanned spike, dominating at 160-218 and 743-854. Donors, mostly white British, included more females; clonal diversity was possibly underestimated.

The assay was immunoSEQ multiplex PCR, and TCRdb's table has in-frame clones only and misses some. The sample has more than 95,000 clones, about 90% seen once. This clonotype was sampled from an adult in good health. Specimen: peripheral blood, collected on day 0 of AZD1222 vaccination.

As DNA, the CDR3 is TGTGCCAGCAGTCCCCGGGACTTGGGACTGCGGGAGCAGTACTTC. Protein: CASSPRDLGLREQYF. J is TRBJ2-7 and V is TRBV6-5; D is perhaps TRBD2 (6 bases). CDR1 and CDR2 (germline): MNHEY, SVGAGI. This CDR3 comprises 15 residues. With 5 bases removed from V and 7 bases from J, the gap between germline ends came to 21 bases.